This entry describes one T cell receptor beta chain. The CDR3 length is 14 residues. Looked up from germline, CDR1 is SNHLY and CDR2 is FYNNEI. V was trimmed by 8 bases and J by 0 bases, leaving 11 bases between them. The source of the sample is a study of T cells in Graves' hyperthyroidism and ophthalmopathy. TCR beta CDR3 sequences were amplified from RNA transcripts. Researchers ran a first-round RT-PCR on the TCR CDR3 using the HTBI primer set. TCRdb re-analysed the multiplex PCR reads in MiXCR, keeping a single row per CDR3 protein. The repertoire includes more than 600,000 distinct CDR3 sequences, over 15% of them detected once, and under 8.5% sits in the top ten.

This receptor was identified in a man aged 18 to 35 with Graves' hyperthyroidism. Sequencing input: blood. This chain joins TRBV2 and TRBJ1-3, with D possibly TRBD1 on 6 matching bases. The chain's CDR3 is CASEGQYSGNTIYF. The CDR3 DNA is TGTGCCAGCGAAGGACAGTACTCTGGAAACACCATATATTTT.